This T cell receptor beta chain was observed in a study of memory CD8 T cells in hepatitis C reinfection. Measured with immunoSEQ multiplex PCR; TCRdb has only the in-frame clones, and not every one. The data show 46,000 or so clones, roughly 87% seen once. This clone appeared a few times. The CDR3 contains 16 residues. Trimming shortened V by 4 bases and J by 3 bases, and 20 bases separated the two germline ends. Germline CDR1 and CDR2: SGHDT and YYEEEE. Time point meaning: late/post reinfection, 12 to 24 weeks after detection. TCR sequencing was done directly ex vivo on sorted cells, without expansion in vitro.

The specimen sequenced was naive CD8+ T cells sorted from blood. The J gene is TRBJ2-7, the V gene TRBV5-6; perhaps TRBD2 as D (5 bases). This TCR derives from a man aged 18 to 30 with hepatitis C virus infection. CDR3: CASSPDIGLARYEQYF. The CDR3 nucleotides read TGTGCCAGCAGCCCCGATATAGGGCTAGCTCGCTACGAGCAGTACTTC.